This entry describes one TCR beta chain. As yet, its antigen is unknown. Time point denoted: neoterminal ileum biopsy at postoperative endoscopy, about 6 months after surgery. These data are taken from a study of T cell repertoires in ileal Crohn's disease. About the research overall: Less than 40% were active smokers at surgery; median disease duration was 7.9 years. The M6 sample came from neoterminal ileum during colonoscopy after surgery. General study findings and limits: Compared with non-smokers, active smokers at surgery showed more clonal expansions. Compared with CD4 T cells, sorted CD8 cells carried more expanded clones.

Clones were sequenced by immunoSEQ multiplex PCR, and TCRdb holds only the in-frame ones, with some missing. The data hold about 2,400 clones, with just over 85% observed a single time. Germline CDR1 reads LGHNA; CDR2 reads YNFKEQ. The CDR3 is made up of 17 amino acids. V shed 1 base and J shed 8 bases, with 20 bases lying between them. Sequenced input: ileal tissue. The receptor was isolated from an adult with Crohn's disease. The chain recombines TRBV4-2 with TRBJ1-4; possibly TRBD1 for D (6 bases). This CDR3 is CASSQALGQSRREKLFF. Here the CDR3 DNA reads TGTGCCAGCAGCCAAGCTTTGGGACAATCGAGGCGGGAAAAACTGTTTTTT.